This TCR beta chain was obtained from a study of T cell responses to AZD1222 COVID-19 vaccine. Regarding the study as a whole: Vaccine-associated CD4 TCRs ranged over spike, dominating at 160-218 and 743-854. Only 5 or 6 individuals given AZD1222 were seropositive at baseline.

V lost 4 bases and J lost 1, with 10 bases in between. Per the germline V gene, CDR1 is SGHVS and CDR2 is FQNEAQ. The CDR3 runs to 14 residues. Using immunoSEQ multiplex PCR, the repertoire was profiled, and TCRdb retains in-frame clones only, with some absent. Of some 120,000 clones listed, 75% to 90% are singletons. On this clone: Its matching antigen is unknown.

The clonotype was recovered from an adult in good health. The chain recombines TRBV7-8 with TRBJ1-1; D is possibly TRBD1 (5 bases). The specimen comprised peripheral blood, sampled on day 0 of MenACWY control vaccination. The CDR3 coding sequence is TGTGCCAGCAGCTCGGCGGGGGGGAACACTGAAGCTTTCTTT. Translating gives CASSSAGGNTEAFF. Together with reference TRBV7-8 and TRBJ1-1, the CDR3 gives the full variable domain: GAGVSQSPRYKVAKRGQDVALRCDPISGHVSLFWYQQALGQGPEFLTYFQNEAQLDKSGLPSDRFFAERPEGSVSTLKIQRTQQEDSAVYLCASSSAGGNTEAFFGQGTRLTVV.